This TCR beta chain is from a study of neurological immune-mediated disorders. Study outcomes and limitations: Patients with HTLV-1-associated myelopathy showed the most TCR clonal expansion. Those with multiple sclerosis showed the least, falling below healthy controls. Private repertoires in all groups were suggested by the absence of shared CDR3 amino acid sequences among expanded clones across subjects.

Over 200 million TCR-beta sequences from 15-18 subjects were obtained in each sequencing run. From the 5' RACE reads, TCRdb called clonotypes with MiXCR, one entry per CDR3 protein. The sample has 31,000 or so distinct CDR3 sequences, 13% seen once. This CDR3 is 14 amino acids long. V lost 4 bases to trimming and J lost 1 base; unmatched junction nucleotides: 2. Germline CDR1 SQVTM, CDR2 ANQGSEA. This clonotype occurred many times. Its antigen is as yet unknown. Indicated time point: technical triplicate 2. Sorted libraries came from roughly 1 million CD4+ or CD8+ T cells. Sequences were obtained from CD4+ T cells from blood. The sequence derives from a female donor with HTLV-1-associated myelopathy (HAM/TSP). The genes are TRBV29-1 and TRBJ2-2, with TRBD1 matching over 8 bases. CDR3 nucleotides: TGCAGCGTTGTACAGGGGGGGAACACCGGGGAGCTGTTTTTT. Amino acids: CSVVQGGNTGELFF.